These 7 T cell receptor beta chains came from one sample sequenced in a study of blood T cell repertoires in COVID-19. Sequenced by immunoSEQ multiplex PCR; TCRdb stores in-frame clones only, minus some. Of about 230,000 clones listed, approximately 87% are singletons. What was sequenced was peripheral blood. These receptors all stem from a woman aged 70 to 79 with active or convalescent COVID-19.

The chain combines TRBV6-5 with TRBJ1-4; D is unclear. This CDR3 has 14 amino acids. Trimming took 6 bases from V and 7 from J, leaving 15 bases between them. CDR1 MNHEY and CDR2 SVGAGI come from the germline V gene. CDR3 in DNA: TGTGCCAGCAGCCCGGGGTGGAGTAGTGAAAAACTGTTTTTT. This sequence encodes CASSPGWSSEKLFF.

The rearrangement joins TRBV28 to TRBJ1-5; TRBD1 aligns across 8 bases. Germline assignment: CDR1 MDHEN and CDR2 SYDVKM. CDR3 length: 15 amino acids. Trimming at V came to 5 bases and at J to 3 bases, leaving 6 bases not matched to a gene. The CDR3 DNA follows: TGTGCCAGCAGTCCCGACAGGGGTCCCAATCAGCCCCAGCATTTT. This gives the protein CASSPDRGPNQPQHF.

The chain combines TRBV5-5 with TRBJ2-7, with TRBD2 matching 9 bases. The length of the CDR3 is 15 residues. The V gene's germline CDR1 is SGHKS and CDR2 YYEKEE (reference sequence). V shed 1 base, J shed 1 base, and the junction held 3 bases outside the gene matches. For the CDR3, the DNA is TGTGCCAGCAGCTTGTCTAGCGGGATATCCTACGAGCAGTACTTC. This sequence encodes CASSLSSGISYEQYF.

CDR3 sequence: CASSATGNTEAFF. The CDR3 DNA reads TGTGCCAGCAGCGCCACAGGAAACACTGAAGCTTTCTTT. This rearrangement joins TRBV9 to TRBJ1-1, with D tentatively TRBD1 (5 bases). Germline loops: CDR1 SGDLS, CDR2 YYNGEE. The V end lost 3 bases, the J end lost 2 bases, and 8 bases lay between the germline ends. The CDR3 totals 13 residues.

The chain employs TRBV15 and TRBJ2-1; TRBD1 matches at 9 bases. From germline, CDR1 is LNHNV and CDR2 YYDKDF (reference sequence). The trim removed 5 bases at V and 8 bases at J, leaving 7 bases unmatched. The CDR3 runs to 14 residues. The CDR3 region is CATSPRTGADEQFF. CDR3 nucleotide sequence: TGTGCCACCAGCCCCCGGACAGGGGCGGATGAGCAGTTCTTC.

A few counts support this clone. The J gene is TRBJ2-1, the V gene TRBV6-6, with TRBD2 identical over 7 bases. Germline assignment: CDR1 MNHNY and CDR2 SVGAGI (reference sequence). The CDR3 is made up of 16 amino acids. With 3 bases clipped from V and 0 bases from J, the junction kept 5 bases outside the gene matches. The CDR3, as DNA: TGTGCCAGCAGTTATGCGGGGGTGGGCTCCTACAATGAGCAGTTCTTC. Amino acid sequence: CASSYAGVGSYNEQFF.

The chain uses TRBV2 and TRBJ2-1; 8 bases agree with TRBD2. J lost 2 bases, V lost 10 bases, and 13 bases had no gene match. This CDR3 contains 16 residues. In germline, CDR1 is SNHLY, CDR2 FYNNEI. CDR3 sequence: CATLGGTSGTYNEQFF. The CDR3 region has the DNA TGTGCCACCTTGGGCGGAACTAGCGGAACCTACAATGAGCAGTTCTTC.